The entry that follows covers one TCR beta chain sequence. The CDR3 has 14 residues. The V and J ends lost 5 bases and 8 bases, in that order; junction bases with no gene match: 10. Germline V gene lookup returns CDR1 MNHEY and CDR2 SVGEGT. The sample is drawn from a study of blood T cell repertoires in COVID-19. Study as a whole: PBMCs, B-cell-depleted T cells, or T cells provided the cDNA or gDNA that made up the material.

As processed by the authors: It was from reference gene primer amplification that nucleated cell counts were estimated. Produced via immunoSEQ multiplex PCR; TCRdb's table is partial and in-frame only. Clonal size and the V and J genes are those of that table, whereas D and trimming came from the DNA. The repertoire includes 40,000 to 55,000 clones, around 92% of them detected once, and under 2.5% sits in the top ten. This clonotype was sampled from a human donor in a cohort sampled during active COVID-19. The gene calls are TRBV6-2 or TRBV6-3 and TRBJ1-2; 8 positions agree with TRBD1. Sequenced material: peripheral blood. The DNA of the CDR3 is TGTGCCAGCAGTAAAACTGGGGGACAGGTCGGCTACACCTTC. It specifies CASSKTGGQVGYTF.